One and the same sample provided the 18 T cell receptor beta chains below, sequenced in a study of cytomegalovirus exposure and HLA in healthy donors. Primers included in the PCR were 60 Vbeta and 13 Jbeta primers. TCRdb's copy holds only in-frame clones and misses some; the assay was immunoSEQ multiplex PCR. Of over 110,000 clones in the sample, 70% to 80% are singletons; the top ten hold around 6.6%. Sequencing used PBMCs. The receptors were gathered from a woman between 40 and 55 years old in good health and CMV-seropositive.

The CDR3 reads CAAAQRANYGYTF. The CDR3 DNA reads TGTGCCGCGGCTCAACGGGCTAACTATGGCTACACCTTC. The rearrangement links TRBV27 to TRBJ1-2; D remains unclear. The CDR3 contains 13 residues. Germline V CDR1 and CDR2: MNHEY, SMNVEV (reference sequence). V dropped 11 bases and J dropped 0 bases, with 13 bases sitting between them.

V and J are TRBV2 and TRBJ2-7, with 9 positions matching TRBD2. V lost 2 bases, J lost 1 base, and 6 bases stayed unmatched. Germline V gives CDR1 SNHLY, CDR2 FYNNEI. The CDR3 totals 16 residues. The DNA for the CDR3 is TGTGCCAGCAGTGAAATGGGACTAGCAGTTTCCTACGAGCAGTACTTC. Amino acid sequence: CASSEMGLAVSYEQYF.

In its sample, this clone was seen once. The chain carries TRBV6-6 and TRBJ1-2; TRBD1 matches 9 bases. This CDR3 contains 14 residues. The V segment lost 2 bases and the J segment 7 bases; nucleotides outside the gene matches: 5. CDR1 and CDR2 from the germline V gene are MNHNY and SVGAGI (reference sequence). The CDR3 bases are TGTGCCAGCAGTTACCCCTGGACAGGGGTTGGCTACACCTTC. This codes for CASSYPWTGVGYTF.

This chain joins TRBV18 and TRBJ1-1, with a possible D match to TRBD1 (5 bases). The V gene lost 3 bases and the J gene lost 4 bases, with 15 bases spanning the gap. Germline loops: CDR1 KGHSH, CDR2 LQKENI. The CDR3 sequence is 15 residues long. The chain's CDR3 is CASSPLSTESTEAFF. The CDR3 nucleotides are TGTGCCAGCTCACCCCTTTCGACAGAGAGCACTGAAGCTTTCTTT.

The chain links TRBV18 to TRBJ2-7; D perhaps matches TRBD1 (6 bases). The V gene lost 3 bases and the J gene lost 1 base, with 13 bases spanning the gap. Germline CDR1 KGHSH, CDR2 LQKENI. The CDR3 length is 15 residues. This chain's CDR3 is CASSPLGASSYEQYF. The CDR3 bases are TGTGCCAGCTCACCTCTGGGGGCCTCTTCCTACGAGCAGTACTTC.

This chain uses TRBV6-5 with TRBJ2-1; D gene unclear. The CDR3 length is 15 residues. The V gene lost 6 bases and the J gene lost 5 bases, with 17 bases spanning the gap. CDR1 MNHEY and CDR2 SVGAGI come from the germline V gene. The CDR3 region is CASRPAFAGNNEQFF. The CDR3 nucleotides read TGTGCCAGCAGGCCAGCCTTCGCAGGTAACAATGAGCAGTTCTTC.

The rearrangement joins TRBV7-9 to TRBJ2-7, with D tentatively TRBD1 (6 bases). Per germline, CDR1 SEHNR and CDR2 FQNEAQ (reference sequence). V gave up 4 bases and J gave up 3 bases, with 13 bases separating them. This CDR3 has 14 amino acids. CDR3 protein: CASSSRTEFYEQYF. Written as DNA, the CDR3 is TGTGCCAGCAGCTCCCGGACAGAATTCTACGAGCAGTACTTC. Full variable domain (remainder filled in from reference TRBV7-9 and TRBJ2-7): DTGVSQNPRHKITKRGQNVTFRCDPISEHNRLYWYRQTLGQGPEFLTYFQNEAQLEKSRLLSDRFSAERPKGSFSTLEIQRTEQGDSAMYLCASSSRTEFYEQYFGPGTRLTVT.

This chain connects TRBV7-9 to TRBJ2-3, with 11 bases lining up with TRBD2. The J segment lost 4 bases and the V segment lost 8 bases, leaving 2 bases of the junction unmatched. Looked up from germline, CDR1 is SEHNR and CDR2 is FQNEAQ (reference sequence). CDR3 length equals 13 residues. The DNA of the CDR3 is TGTGCCAGCCGACTAGCGGGGTCAGATACGCAGTATTTT. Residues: CASRLAGSDTQYF.

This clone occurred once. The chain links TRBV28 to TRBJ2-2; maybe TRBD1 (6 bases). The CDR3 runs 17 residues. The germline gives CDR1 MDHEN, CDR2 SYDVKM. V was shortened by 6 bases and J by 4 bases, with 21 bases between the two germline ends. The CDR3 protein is CASRPLNRVGVTGELFF. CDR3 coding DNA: TGTGCCAGCAGACCATTGAACAGGGTCGGGGTCACCGGGGAGCTGTTTTTT.

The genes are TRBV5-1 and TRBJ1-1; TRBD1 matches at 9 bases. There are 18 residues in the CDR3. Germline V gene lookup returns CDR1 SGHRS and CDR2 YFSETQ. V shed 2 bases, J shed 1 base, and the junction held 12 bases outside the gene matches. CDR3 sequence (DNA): TGCGCCAGCAGCTTCAACGGACAGGGGTCGATCGGGAACACTGAAGCTTTCTTT. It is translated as CASSFNGQGSIGNTEAFF.

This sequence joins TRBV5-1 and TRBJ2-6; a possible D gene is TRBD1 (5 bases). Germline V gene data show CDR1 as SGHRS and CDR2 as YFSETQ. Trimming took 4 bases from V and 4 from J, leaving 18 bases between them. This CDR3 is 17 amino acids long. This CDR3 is CASSPGYLPAGANVLTF. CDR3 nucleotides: TGCGCCAGCAGCCCAGGGTATTTGCCGGCCGGGGCCAACGTCCTGACTTTC. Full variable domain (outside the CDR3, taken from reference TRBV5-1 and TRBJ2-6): KAGVTQTPRYLIKTRGQQVTLSCSPISGHRSVSWYQQTPGQGLQFLFEYFSETQRNKGNFPGRFSGRQFSNSRSEMNVSTLELGDSALYLCASSPGYLPAGANVLTFGAGSRLTVL.

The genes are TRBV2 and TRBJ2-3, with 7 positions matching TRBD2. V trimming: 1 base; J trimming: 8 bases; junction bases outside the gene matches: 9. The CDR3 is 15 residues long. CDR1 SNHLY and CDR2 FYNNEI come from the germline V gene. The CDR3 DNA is TGTGCCAGCAGTGAAGTAGCGGGCCGAATAGGTACGCAGTATTTT. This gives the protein CASSEVAGRIGTQYF.

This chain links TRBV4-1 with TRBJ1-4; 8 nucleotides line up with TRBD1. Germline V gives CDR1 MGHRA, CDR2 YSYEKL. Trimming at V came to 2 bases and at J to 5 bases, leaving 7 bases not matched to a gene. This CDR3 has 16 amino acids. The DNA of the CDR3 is TGCGCCAGCAGCCAACCGCGACAGGGGACAAATGAAAAACTGTTTTTT. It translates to CASSQPRQGTNEKLFF.

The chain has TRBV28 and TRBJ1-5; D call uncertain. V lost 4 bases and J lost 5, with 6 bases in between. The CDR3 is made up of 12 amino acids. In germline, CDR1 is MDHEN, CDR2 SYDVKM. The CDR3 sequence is CASSSGHQPQHF. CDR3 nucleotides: TGTGCCAGCAGTTCCGGTCATCAGCCCCAGCATTTT.

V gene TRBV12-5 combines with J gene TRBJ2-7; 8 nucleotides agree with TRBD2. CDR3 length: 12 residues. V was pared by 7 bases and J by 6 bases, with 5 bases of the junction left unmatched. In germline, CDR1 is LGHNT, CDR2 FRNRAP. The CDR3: CASALREGEQYF. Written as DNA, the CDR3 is TGTGCTAGTGCCCTCCGGGAGGGCGAGCAGTACTTC.

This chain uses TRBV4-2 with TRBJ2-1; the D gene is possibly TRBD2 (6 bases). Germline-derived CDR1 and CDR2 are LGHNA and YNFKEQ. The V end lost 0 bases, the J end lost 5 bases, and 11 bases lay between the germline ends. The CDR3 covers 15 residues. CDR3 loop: CASSQEKGLNNEQFF. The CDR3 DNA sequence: TGTGCCAGCAGCCAAGAGAAGGGACTTAACAATGAGCAGTTCTTC.

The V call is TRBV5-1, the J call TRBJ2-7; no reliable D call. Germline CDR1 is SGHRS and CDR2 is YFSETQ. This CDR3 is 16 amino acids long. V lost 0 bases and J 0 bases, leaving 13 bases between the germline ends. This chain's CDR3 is CASSLAPGASSYEQYF. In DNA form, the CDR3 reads TGCGCCAGCAGCTTGGCGCCGGGTGCGTCCTCCTACGAGCAGTACTTC.

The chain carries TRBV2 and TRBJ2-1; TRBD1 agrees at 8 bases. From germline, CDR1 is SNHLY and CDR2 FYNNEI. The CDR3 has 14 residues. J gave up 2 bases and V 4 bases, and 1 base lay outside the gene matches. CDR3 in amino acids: CASSATGAYNEQFF. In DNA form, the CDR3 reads TGTGCCAGCAGTGCGACAGGGGCCTACAATGAGCAGTTCTTC.